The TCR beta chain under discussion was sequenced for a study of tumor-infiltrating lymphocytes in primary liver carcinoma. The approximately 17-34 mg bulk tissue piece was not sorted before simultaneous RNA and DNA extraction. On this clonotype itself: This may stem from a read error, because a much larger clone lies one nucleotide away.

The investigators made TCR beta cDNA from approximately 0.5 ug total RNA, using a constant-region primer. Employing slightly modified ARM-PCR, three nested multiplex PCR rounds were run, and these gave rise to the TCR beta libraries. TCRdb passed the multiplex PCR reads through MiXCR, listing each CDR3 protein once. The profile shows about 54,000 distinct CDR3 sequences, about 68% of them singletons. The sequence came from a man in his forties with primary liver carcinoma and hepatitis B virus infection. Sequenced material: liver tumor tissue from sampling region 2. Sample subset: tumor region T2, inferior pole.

DNA for the CDR3: TGTGCCAGCAGTCTACAAACGGGTGCCTACGAGCAGTACTTC. The encoded protein is CASSLQTGAYEQYF. The chain uses TRBV28 and TRBJ2-7; D remains ambiguous. Trimming left V 5 bases short and J 2 bases short, with 13 bases between. The CDR3 totals 14 residues. The germline V gene encodes CDR1 MDHEN and CDR2 SYDVKM. Full variable domain (outside the CDR3, taken from reference TRBV28 and TRBJ2-7): DVKVTQSSRYLVKRTGEKVFLECVQDMDHENMFWYRQDPGLGLRLIYFSYDVKMKEKGDIPEGYSVSREKKERFSLILESASTNQTSMYLCASSLQTGAYEQYFGPGTRLTVT.